The rows below give T cell receptor beta chains drawn from one sample of a study of beta chain features in type 1 diabetes. Data came from immunoSEQ multiplex PCR; TCRdb stores just in-frame clones and leaves some out. The data show hundreds of thousands of clones, 7.5% to 9% seen once. Sequenced sample: central memory CD4+ T cells from blood. These receptors were collected from a woman younger than 35 in good health. Both conserved end residues are part of each CDR3. D genes are given only for firm matches. Not every row has a clone size; where given, it reads once, few, many or a size class.

V gene	J gene	D gene	clone size	CDR3 length	CDR3 DNA	CDR3 protein
TRBV5-6	TRBJ2-1	TRBD2	many	14	TGTGCCAGCAGCTTGCGGGGGGGCACGCATGAGCAGTTCTTC	CASSLRGGTHEQFF
TRBV28	TRBJ2-1	TRBD1	few	12	TGTGCCACCACGACAGGGAGCAATGAGCAGTTCTTC	CATTTGSNEQFF
TRBV11-2	TRBJ1-2	-	-	15	TGTGCCAGCAGCTTAACCTCGAATCCGGCGGGTGGCTACACCTTC	CASSLTSNPAGGYTF
TRBV18	TRBJ2-7	-	few	15	TGTGCCAGCTCACCATCACAGGCGCCGGAGTCGGTGCAGTACTTC	CASSPSQAPESVQYF
TRBV5-6	TRBJ2-5	-	-	14	TGTGCCAGCAGCTCCCGAGGGCGAGGGGAGACCCAGTACTTC	CASSSRGRGETQYF
TRBV5-4	TRBJ2-7	-	few	14	TGTGCCAGCAGCTTGGAGGCGGGATCCTACGAGCAGTACTTC	CASSLEAGSYEQYF
TRBV5-4	TRBJ1-1	-	few	13	TGTGCCAGCAGCTTTTCGGACGCCACTGAAGCTTTCTTT	CASSFSDATEAFF
TRBV2	TRBJ1-5	-	-	13	TGTGTGGGGGCGGAAACTTCCAATCAGCCCCAGCATTTT	CVGAETSNQPQHF
TRBV7-3	TRBJ2-2	-	-	18	TGTGCCAGCAGCTTAACGCCCCGGGACGTTCTCAACACCGGGGAGCTGTTTTTT	CASSLTPRDVLNTGELFF
TRBV6-1	TRBJ2-1	-	-	12	TGTGCCAGCAGGTCCGTTTACAATGAGCAGTTCTTC	CASRSVYNEQFF
TRBV18	TRBJ2-5	-	-	13	TGTGCCAGCTCCCGGGCTGGGGGAGAGACCCAGTACTTC	CASSRAGGETQYF
TRBV10-3	TRBJ2-3	TRBD2	many	15	TGTGCCATCGAATCTAGCGGTGCAGGCACAGATACGCAGTATTTT	CAIESSGAGTDTQYF
TRBV7-9	TRBJ2-3	-	few	13	TGCGCCAGCAGCCAGGCTGGACGGGATACGCAGTATTTT	CASSQAGRDTQYF
TRBV5-6	TRBJ1-2	-	-	12	TGTGCCAGCAGCTTGGTGGGACCAGGCTACACCTTC	CASSLVGPGYTF
TRBV19	TRBJ1-5	-	-	15	TGTGCCAGTAGTATGGGGGCCTCCCCAATTCAGCCCCAGCATTTT	CASSMGASPIQPQHF
TRBV5-4	TRBJ2-3	-	-	14	TGTGCCAGCAGCTTTACTCCCAACACAGATACGCAGTATTTT	CASSFTPNTDTQYF
TRBV4-3	TRBJ2-7	TRBD2	-	15	TGCGCCAGCAGCCATCGAACTAGCGGGAGTTACGAGCAGTACTTC	CASSHRTSGSYEQYF
TRBV6-6	TRBJ2-3	-	medium-sized	12	TGTGCCAGCAGTTACACCACAGATACGCAGTATTTT	CASSYTTDTQYF
TRBV11-3	TRBJ2-1	TRBD2	-	13	TGTGCCAGCAGCTTAGACCGGGACTATCTACAGTTCTTC	CASSLDRDYLQFF
TRBV27	TRBJ1-2	-	-	13	TGTGCCAGCAGCCGCGGGGGGGACTATGGCTACACCTTC	CASSRGGDYGYTF
TRBV7-8	TRBJ2-1	TRBD2	-	16	TGTGCCAGCAGCTTAGTAGCGGGAACTTCCTACAATGAGCAGTTCTTC	CASSLVAGTSYNEQFF
TRBV29-1	TRBJ2-1	-	few	11	TGCAGCGTCTCGGCCGGGTTGGAGCAGTTCTTC	CSVSAGLEQFF
TRBV5-5	TRBJ1-5	TRBD1	-	15	TGTGCCAGCAGCCCTTCAGGACAGGGGCGACAGCCCCAGCATTTT	CASSPSGQGRQPQHF
TRBV5-1	TRBJ2-5	-	few	15	TGCGCCAGCAGCTTGGTTTCAGATGTACAAGAGACCCAGTACTTC	CASSLVSDVQETQYF
TRBV19	TRBJ2-1	-	-	18	TGTGCCAGTAGTCCCGGCCGTAAGGGCCAAGTCTGGAGCGATGAGCAGTTCTTC	CASSPGRKGQVWSDEQFF
TRBV13	TRBJ2-4	-	-	13	TGTGCCAGCAGTGAATTGGGAGGAGGGATGCGGTACTTC	CASSELGGGMRYF
TRBV5-4	TRBJ1-1	-	-	14	TGTGCCAGCAGCTTGGCGGTGGACAGCACTGAAGCTTTCTTT	CASSLAVDSTEAFF
TRBV29-1	TRBJ1-5	TRBD1	-	14	TGCAGCGTCGCGACCGGGACAGGGAAACAGCCCCAGCATTTT	CSVATGTGKQPQHF
TRBV7-9	TRBJ2-5	-	few	12	TGTGCCAGCAGCAACAGCGAAGAGACCCAGTACTTC	CASSNSEETQYF
TRBV28	TRBJ2-2	-	-	11	TGTGCCAGCGTCCTGGCTGGGGAGCTGTTTTTT	CASVLAGELFF
TRBV9	TRBJ2-5	-	few	14	TGTGCCAGCAGCGTAGACGCGGCAACGGAGACCCAGTACTTC	CASSVDAATETQYF
TRBV5-1	TRBJ2-7	TRBD1	-	15	TGCGCCAGCAGCGTCCGGGACAGGGCTGACTACGAGCAGTACTTC	CASSVRDRADYEQYF
TRBV29-1	TRBJ2-1	TRBD2	few	14	TGCAGCGTTGAGCGACTAGCGGGAGTGCGCGAGCAGTTCTTC	CSVERLAGVREQFF
TRBV28	TRBJ2-7	TRBD1	-	15	TGTGCCAGCAGTCTTAGGGACAGGGGGCTAAATGAGCAGTACTTC	CASSLRDRGLNEQYF
TRBV11-2	TRBJ2-5	TRBD2	-	14	TGTGCCAGCAGCCCCCTCATAGGGAGGGGGACCCAGTACTTC	CASSPLIGRGTQYF
TRBV15	TRBJ2-5	TRBD2	-	14	TGTGCCACCAGCAGAGATAGACTAGCGGGACCCCAGTACTTC	CATSRDRLAGPQYF
TRBV4-2	TRBJ2-7	-	-	15	TGTGCCAGCAGCTTGTTGGTCCAGGGGTTCTACGAGCAGTACTTC	CASSLLVQGFYEQYF
TRBV7-2	TRBJ2-7	TRBD1	few	14	TGTGCCAGCAGCTGGACAGGGGACTCCTACGAGCAGTACTTC	CASSWTGDSYEQYF
TRBV9	TRBJ2-7	-	few	15	TGTGCCAGCAGCCCACAGAGTCAGGGACCCTACGAGCAGTACTTC	CASSPQSQGPYEQYF
TRBV7-2	TRBJ2-7	-	-	13	TGTGCCAGCAGCCCCGACGGGTTCTACGAGCAGTACTTC	CASSPDGFYEQYF
TRBV7-2	TRBJ2-3	-	many	14	TGTGCCAGCAGCTTAAATAGCGACACAGATACGCAGTATTTT	CASSLNSDTDTQYF
TRBV5-1	TRBJ1-5	TRBD1	-	17	TGCGCCAGCAGCCCTAGGGACAGGGTTGGGACGGATCAGCCCCAGCATTTT	CASSPRDRVGTDQPQHF
TRBV27	TRBJ2-1	TRBD1	-	14	TGTGCCAGCAGCTCGGGACAGGGTCTCGTGGAGCAGTTCTTC	CASSSGQGLVEQFF
TRBV7-6	TRBJ1-1	-	-	15	TGTGCCAGCAGCTTAGCCCCCACGAGGACCACTGAAGCTTTCTTT	CASSLAPTRTTEAFF
TRBV4-3	TRBJ1-3	-	few	15	TGCGCCAGCAGCCAAGTTCCATTTTCTGGAAACACCATATATTTT	CASSQVPFSGNTIYF
TRBV10-2	TRBJ2-7	TRBD2	-	15	TGCGCCAGCAGCCTAGCCCTAGCGGGAGAGGGCGAGCAGTACTTC	CASSLALAGEGEQYF
TRBV7-2	TRBJ2-5	-	few	12	TGTGCCAGCAGCCTACCTGGGGAGACCCAGTACTTC	CASSLPGETQYF
TRBV7-2	TRBJ1-5	TRBD1	many	13	TGTGCCAGCAGCTTAGTTACAGGGGAGCCCCAGCATTTT	CASSLVTGEPQHF
TRBV2	TRBJ2-1	-	few	11	TGTGCCAGCAGTGGGCCGTATGAGCAGTTCTTC	CASSGPYEQFF